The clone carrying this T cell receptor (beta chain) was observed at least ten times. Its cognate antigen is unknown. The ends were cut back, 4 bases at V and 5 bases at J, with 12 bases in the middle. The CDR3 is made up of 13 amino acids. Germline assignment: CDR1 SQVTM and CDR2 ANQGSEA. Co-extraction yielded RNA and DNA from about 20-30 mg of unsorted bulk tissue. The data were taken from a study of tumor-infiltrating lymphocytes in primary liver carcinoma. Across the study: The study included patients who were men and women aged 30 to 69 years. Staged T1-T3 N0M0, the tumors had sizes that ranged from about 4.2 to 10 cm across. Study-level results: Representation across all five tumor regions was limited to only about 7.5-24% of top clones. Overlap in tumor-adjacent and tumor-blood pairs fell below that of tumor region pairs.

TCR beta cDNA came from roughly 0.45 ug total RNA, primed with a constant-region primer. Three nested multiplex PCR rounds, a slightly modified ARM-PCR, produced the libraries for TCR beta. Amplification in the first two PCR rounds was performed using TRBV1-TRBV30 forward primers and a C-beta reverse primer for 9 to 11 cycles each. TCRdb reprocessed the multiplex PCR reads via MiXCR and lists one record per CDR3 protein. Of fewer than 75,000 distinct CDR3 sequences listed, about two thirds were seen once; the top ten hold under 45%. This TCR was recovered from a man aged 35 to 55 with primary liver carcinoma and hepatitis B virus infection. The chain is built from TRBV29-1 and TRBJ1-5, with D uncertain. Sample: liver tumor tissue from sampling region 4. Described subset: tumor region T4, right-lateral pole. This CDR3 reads CSVGLGVDQPQHF. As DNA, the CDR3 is TGCAGCGTTGGTTTAGGCGTGGATCAGCCCCAGCATTTT.